These 20 T cell receptor beta chains originate from one sample sequenced in a study of blood T cell repertoires in COVID-19. The repertoire was sequenced with immunoSEQ multiplex PCR; TCRdb's copy has only in-frame clones and lacks some. This sample has about 100,000 clones, with 70% to 90% found just once. The sample was peripheral blood. Receptors originate from a human donor in a cohort sampled during active COVID-19.

This chain connects TRBV13 to TRBJ1-1, with a weak D call TRBD1 (5 bases). Germline V lookup: CDR1 PRHDT, CDR2 FYEKMQ (reference sequence). V lost 10 bases and J lost 1, with 22 bases in between. The CDR3 extends over 16 amino acids. CDR3 nucleotide sequence: TGTGCCACTAATCCTAGGGGTCACTTGGGGAACACTGAAGCTTTCTTT. Translated, it gives CATNPRGHLGNTEAFF.

DNA for the CDR3: TGCGCCAGCAGCGTCGGACTAGCGGGAGTAGAGACCCAGTACTTC. It yields the protein CASSVGLAGVETQYF. The chain has TRBV5-1 and TRBJ2-5; 13 nucleotides line up with TRBD2. The CDR3 totals 15 residues. V shed 4 bases and J 4 bases; nucleotides not matched to a gene: 4. From germline, CDR1 is SGHRS and CDR2 YFSETQ.

CDR3 DNA sequence: TGTGCCAGCAGCTGGGACAGGAGCTCCTACGAGCAGTACTTC. This sequence encodes CASSWDRSSYEQYF. This chain joins TRBV28 and TRBJ2-7, with TRBD1 identical over 8 bases. The CDR3 covers 14 residues. Germline V CDR1 and CDR2: MDHEN, SYDVKM. After removal of 6 bases from V and 0 bases from J, the junction contained 4 bases not matched to a gene.

The chain carries TRBV11-2 and TRBJ2-7, with 8 bases that match TRBD2. The germline CDR1 and CDR2 sequences are SGHAT and FQNNGV. This CDR3 is 17 amino acids long. The J segment lost 2 bases and the V segment lost 1 base, leaving 10 bases of the junction unmatched. The CDR3 coding sequence is TGTGCCAGCAGCTTAGTGCCCCAGCGGGAGAAACCCTACGAGCAGTACTTC. It translates to CASSLVPQREKPYEQYF.

The chain combines TRBV29-1 with TRBJ2-5; 10 bases match TRBD2. In germline, CDR1 is SQVTM, CDR2 ANQGSEA. V shed 1 base, J shed 3 bases, and the junction held 2 bases outside the gene matches. This CDR3 contains 14 residues. The CDR3 sequence: CSVEGLAGEETQYF. In DNA form, the CDR3 reads TGCAGCGTTGAAGGGCTAGCGGGAGAAGAGACCCAGTACTTC.

V gene TRBV7-2 combines with J gene TRBJ1-6, with D unclear. This CDR3 is built from 13 residues. Germline values: CDR1 SGHTA, CDR2 FQGNSA. V was clipped by 5 bases and J by 7 bases, with 9 bases between them. CDR3 sequence reads: CASSQHQNSPLHF. DNA for the CDR3: TGTGCCAGCAGCCAACACCAGAATTCACCCCTCCACTTT.

The gene calls are TRBV18 and TRBJ2-7, with TRBD2 as a possible D gene (6 bases). CDR3 length equals 15 residues. Germline loops: CDR1 KGHSH, CDR2 LQKENI. V was pared by 3 bases and J by 1 base, with 13 bases between. Written as DNA, the CDR3 is TGTGCCAGCTCACCGGGAGCGGGCGATTCCTACGAGCAGTACTTC. Translated, it gives CASSPGAGDSYEQYF.

V is TRBV19 and J is TRBJ2-6; 7 bases line up with TRBD1. V was pared by 4 bases and J by 0 bases, with 9 bases of the junction left unmatched. The V gene's germline CDR1 is LNHDA and CDR2 SQIVND (reference sequence). The CDR3 extends over 18 amino acids. The CDR3 DNA reads TGTGCCAGTAGTACGCTGGGACAGCCTCTCTCTGGGGCCAACGTCCTGACTTTC. Protein: CASSTLGQPLSGANVLTF.

This chain links TRBV28 with TRBJ1-6, with D possibly matching TRBD1 (5 bases). This CDR3 contains 14 residues. Germline V gives CDR1 MDHEN, CDR2 SYDVKM. The V end was cut by 5 bases, the J end by 8 bases, with 13 bases between. CDR3 region: CASSRGGGYSPLHF. The CDR3 DNA reads as TGTGCCAGCAGTCGGGGGGGTGGGTATTCACCCCTCCACTTT.

Here the CDR3 reads CASSQYTGRVNRYTF. The CDR3 DNA sequence: TGTGCCAGCAGCCAATATACAGGGAGGGTAAATCGCTACACCTTC. The V call is TRBV3-1 (or the pseudogene TRBV3-2), the J call TRBJ1-2; tentative D call: TRBD1 (6 bases). The ends were cut back, 2 bases at V and 9 bases at J, with 19 bases in the middle. This CDR3 is 15 amino acids long. From germline, CDR1 is LGHDT and CDR2 YNNKEL (reference sequence).

The chain joins TRBV23-1 to TRBJ2-5; D may be TRBD1 (6 bases). TRBV23-1 is an open reading frame, and its role is uncertain. The CDR3 totals 17 residues. V was pared by 0 bases and J by 0 bases, with 14 bases between. The CDR3 DNA sequence: TGCGCCAGCAGTCAATCGTCTTGTGGGGGCCACCAAGAGACCCAGTACTTC. Translating gives CASSQSSCGGHQETQYF.

This clone was seen a handful of times. The V call is TRBV4-2, the J call TRBJ2-3; no clear D. Trimming shortened V by 3 bases and J by 6 bases, and 13 bases separated the two germline ends. CDR3 size: 14 residues. The germline V gene encodes CDR1 LGHNA and CDR2 YNFKEQ. The CDR3 here is CASSQAPPPDTQYF. The CDR3 nucleotides read TGTGCCAGCAGCCAGGCCCCTCCCCCCGATACGCAGTATTTT.

The chain has TRBV6-1 and TRBJ1-2; TRBD1 matches at 9 bases. Trimming at V came to 2 bases and at J to 5 bases, leaving 6 bases not matched to a gene. The CDR3 runs 15 residues. From germline, CDR1 is MNHNS and CDR2 SASEGT. Here the CDR3 DNA reads TGTGCCAGCAGTGAAACCTGGGACAGGGTATATGGCTACACCTTC. Translated: CASSETWDRVYGYTF.

The chain has TRBV5-1 and TRBJ1-1; D may be TRBD1 (6 bases). This CDR3 region has 13 residues. Germline V lookup: CDR1 SGHRS, CDR2 YFSETQ. V shed 4 bases and J shed 1 base, with 8 bases lying between them. CDR3 nucleotides: TGCGCCAGCAGCGAGACAGGGAACACTGAAGCTTTCTTT. Amino acids: CASSETGNTEAFF.

The table lists this clone with a few counts. The V call is TRBV25-1, the J call TRBJ1-4; TRBD1 matches 9 bases. This CDR3 region has 14 residues. J was trimmed by 4 bases and V by 8 bases; bases with no gene match: 5. Germline CDR1 reads MGHDK; CDR2 reads SYGVNS. The CDR3 region is CASSPGQGNEKLFF. The CDR3 bases are TGTGCCAGCTCTCCGGGACAGGGTAATGAAAAACTGTTTTTT. Full variable domain (remainder filled in from reference TRBV25-1 and TRBJ1-4): EADIYQTPRYLVIGTGKKITLECSQTMGHDKMYWYQQDPGMELHLIHYSYGVNSTEKGDLSSESTVSRIRTEHFPLTLESARPSHTSQYLCASSPGQGNEKLFFGSGTQLSVL.

The V and J genes are TRBV5-5 and TRBJ1-5, with 8 bases identical to TRBD1. CDR1 is SGHKS, CDR2 YYEKEE, per germline (reference sequence). V trimming: 4 bases; J trimming: 4 bases; junction bases outside the gene matches: 10. The CDR3 consists of 16 residues. The CDR3 region is CASSGPGTGGNQPQHF. In DNA, the CDR3 is TGTGCCAGCAGCGGACCCGGGACAGGTGGGAATCAGCCCCAGCATTTT.

The genes are TRBV24-1 and TRBJ2-1; possible D gene TRBD2, 5 bases. The CDR3 length is 15 residues. Germline loops: CDR1 KGHDR, CDR2 SFDVKD. The ends were cut back, 5 bases at V and 0 bases at J, with 10 bases in the middle. As DNA, the CDR3 is TGTGCCACCAGTGCGATTGGGAGCTCCTACAATGAGCAGTTCTTC. Its protein is CATSAIGSSYNEQFF.

The rearrangement joins TRBV10-3 to TRBJ2-5; TRBD1 agrees at 8 bases. CDR1 is ENHRY, CDR2 SYGVKD, per germline. After removal of 4 bases from V and 2 bases from J, the junction contained 9 bases not matched to a gene. The CDR3 sequence is 16 residues long. Here the CDR3 DNA reads TGTGCCATCAGTGGGGCCCCCGGGACAGGTCAAGAGACCCAGTACTTC. It translates to CAISGAPGTGQETQYF.

V usage is TRBV2 and J usage is TRBJ2-1, with TRBD1 identical over 12 bases. Germline V lookup: CDR1 SNHLY, CDR2 FYNNEI. V was pared by 4 bases and J by 2 bases, with 6 bases of the junction left unmatched. This CDR3 spans 17 amino acids. The CDR3 reads CASSGPGTGGPYNEQFF. The CDR3 DNA is TGTGCCAGCAGTGGACCCGGGACAGGGGGCCCCTACAATGAGCAGTTCTTC.

The V gene is TRBV7-9, the J gene TRBJ2-1, with 11 bases aligning to TRBD2. There are 18 residues in the CDR3. Germline V gives CDR1 SEHNR, CDR2 FQNEAQ (reference sequence). V shed 0 bases, J shed 5 bases, and the junction held 9 bases outside the gene matches. CDR3: CASSLALTGLADNNEQFF. The CDR3 coding sequence is TGTGCCAGCAGCTTAGCGCTAACGGGACTAGCGGATAACAATGAGCAGTTCTTC. The full variable domain, with the rest looked up from reference TRBV7-9 and TRBJ2-1, is DTGVSQNPRHKITKRGQNVTFRCDPISEHNRLYWYRQTLGQGPEFLTYFQNEAQLEKSRLLSDRFSAERPKGSFSTLEIQRTEQGDSAMYLCASSLALTGLADNNEQFFGPGTRLTVL.